Presented here are 21 T cell receptor beta chains from one specimen sequenced in a study of monozygotic twins with inflammatory bowel disease. TCRdb derives one entry per CDR3 protein from the 5' RACE reads, leaving out DNA. The sample has 190,000 or so distinct CDR3 sequences. The sequenced sample was blood. The receptors here all came from a human donor with ulcerative colitis or Crohn's disease, or a healthy co-twin of an affected twin (not recorded which).

The chain uses TRBV3-1 and TRBJ2-5; the TCRdb call, TRBD2, lacks DNA for checking. Germline CDR1 LGHDT, CDR2 YNNKEL (reference sequence). The CDR3 covers 15 residues. The CDR3: CASSQVPGLEETQYF.

This chain connects TRBV5-1 to TRBJ1-6; TCRdb's D gene call, TRBD1, goes unchecked for lack of DNA. CDR1 is SGHRS and CDR2 is YFSETQ in the germline V gene. There are 15 residues in the CDR3. CDR3: CASSNSGGRESPLHF.

The gene calls are TRBV6-1 and TRBJ2-2. The CDR3 totals 17 residues. Per the germline V gene, CDR1 is MNHNS and CDR2 is SASEGT. The CDR3 loop reads CASSELGYSVLTGELFF.

The V call is TRBV12-3 or TRBV12-4, the J call TRBJ1-2; absent DNA, TCRdb's TRBD1 call cannot be checked. The CDR3 consists of 14 residues. CDR3 sequence reads: CASSPFTGAYGYTF.

The genes are TRBV20-1 and TRBJ2-3; the TCRdb D gene call, TRBD1, has no DNA to confirm it. CDR1 and CDR2 (germline): DFQATT, SNEGSKA (reference sequence). The CDR3 covers 14 residues. The CDR3 spells CSARDGGGGDTQYF.

The chain has TRBV4-1 and TRBJ1-4; the D gene TCRdb calls, TRBD1, cannot be checked with no DNA. Germline V gene lookup returns CDR1 MGHRA and CDR2 YSYEKL. The CDR3 covers 16 residues. This chain's CDR3 is CASSQGRGQLNEKLFF.

The chain combines TRBV12-3 or TRBV12-4 with TRBJ2-1. The CDR3 totals 14 residues. CDR3 amino acids: CASSWTSSGNEQFF.

This chain uses TRBV6-5 with TRBJ2-1. This CDR3 contains 12 residues. Germline V gene sequence: CDR1 MNHEY, CDR2 SVGAGI. The CDR3 protein is CASSPTRYEQFF.

The rearrangement joins TRBV5-6 to TRBJ1-2. Germline loops: CDR1 SGHDT, CDR2 YYEEEE. The CDR3 consists of 14 residues. CDR3 residues: CASSGDSFNYGYTF.

This chain connects TRBV15 to TRBJ1-2. CDR1 is LNHNV and CDR2 is YYDKDF in the germline V gene (reference sequence). There are 15 residues in the CDR3. CDR3 protein: CATSRTAYTPYGYTF.

The CDR3 loop reads CSALTGFWGSNQPQHF. V gene TRBV20-1 combines with J gene TRBJ1-5; no DNA is available, so the TRBD1 call from TCRdb remains unchecked. This CDR3 has 16 amino acids. In germline, CDR1 is DFQATT, CDR2 SNEGSKA (reference sequence).

This sequence joins TRBV7-3 and TRBJ1-1. CDR3 length: 16 amino acids. Germline CDR1 is SGHTA and CDR2 is FQGTGA. CDR3 residues: CASSLMAPTARTEAFF.

The chain carries TRBV11-3 and TRBJ1-2; with no DNA, the TCRdb D assignment of TRBD1 cannot be verified. Germline CDR1 SGHNT, CDR2 YENEEA. CDR3 length equals 17 residues. This chain's CDR3 is CASSPVPRDRLNYGYTF.

J is TRBJ1-1 and V is TRBV3-1; without DNA, the TCRdb call of TRBD1 cannot be checked. Germline V CDR1 and CDR2: LGHDT, YNNKEL (reference sequence). This CDR3 contains 14 residues. CDR3: CASSQTGTASEAFF.

The chain recombines TRBV2 with TRBJ2-4; the TCRdb D gene call, TRBD1, has no DNA to confirm it. Germline CDR1 is SNHLY and CDR2 is FYNNEI. CDR3 length: 15 residues. CDR3 residues: CASSEGGAAKNMQYF. The full variable domain, rest sourced from reference TRBV2 and TRBJ2-4, is EPEVTQTPSHQVTQMGQEVILRCVPISNHLYFYWYRQILGQKVEFLVSFYNNEISEKSEIFDDQFSVERPDGSNFTLKIRSTKLEDSAMYFCASSEGGAAKNMQYFGAGTRLSVL.

V usage is TRBV15 and J usage is TRBJ2-5; the D gene TCRdb calls, TRBD1, cannot be checked with no DNA. The CDR3 has 14 amino acids. Germline CDR1 reads LNHNV; CDR2 reads YYDKDF (reference sequence). The CDR3 here is CATRGQGDVETQYF.

This chain joins TRBV6-1 and TRBJ1-2; TCRdb indicates TRBD1, and absent DNA this call remains unverified. The CDR3 extends over 14 amino acids. Germline CDR1 reads MNHNS; CDR2 reads SASEGT. CDR3 residues: CASRDGQRSYGYTF.

V usage is TRBV7-3 and J usage is TRBJ1-4. The length of the CDR3 is 15 residues. Germline V gene lookup returns CDR1 SGHTA and CDR2 FQGTGA. CDR3: CASSWGTSANEKLFF. The whole variable domain, filled in from reference TRBV7-3 and TRBJ1-4, reads GAGVSQTPSNKVTEKGKYVELRCDPISGHTALYWYRQSLGQGPEFLIYFQGTGAADDSGLPNDRFFAVRPEGSVSTLKIQRTERGDSAVYLCASSWGTSANEKLFFGSGTQLSVL.

CDR3: CASSLAGRPSGNTIYF. This chain joins TRBV12-3 or TRBV12-4 and TRBJ1-3. The CDR3 spans 16 residues.

The V and J genes are TRBV20-1 and TRBJ2-7; the D gene TCRdb calls, TRBD1, cannot be checked with no DNA. CDR1 and CDR2 (germline): DFQATT, SNEGSKA (reference sequence). The CDR3 is made up of 11 amino acids. CDR3 loop: CSARGRDEQYF.

The chain combines TRBV5-6 with TRBJ2-5; TCRdb's D gene call, TRBD1, goes unchecked for lack of DNA. Germline V gene data show CDR1 as SGHDT and CDR2 as YYEEEE. The CDR3 loop spans 15 amino acids. The CDR3 region is CASSLEIGGQETQYF.